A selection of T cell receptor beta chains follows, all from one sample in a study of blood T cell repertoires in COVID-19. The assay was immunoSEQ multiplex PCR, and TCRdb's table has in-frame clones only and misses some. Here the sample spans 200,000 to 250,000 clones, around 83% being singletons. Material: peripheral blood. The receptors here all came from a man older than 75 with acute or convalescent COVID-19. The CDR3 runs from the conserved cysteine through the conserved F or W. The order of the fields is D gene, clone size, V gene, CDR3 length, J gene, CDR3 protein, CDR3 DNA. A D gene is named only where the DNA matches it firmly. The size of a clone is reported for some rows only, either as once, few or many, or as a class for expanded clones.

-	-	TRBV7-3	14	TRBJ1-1	CVCRKQGRNTEAFF	TGTGTCTGCAGGAAACAGGGCCGGAACACTGAAGCTTTCTTT
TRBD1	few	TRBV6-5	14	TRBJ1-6	CAIAPGQNNSPLHF	TGTGCCATCGCACCGGGACAGAACAATTCACCCCTCCACTTT
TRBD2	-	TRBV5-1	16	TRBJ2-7	CASSMGLAGGSYEQYF	TGCGCCAGCAGCATGGGACTAGCGGGGGGTTCCTACGAGCAGTACTTC
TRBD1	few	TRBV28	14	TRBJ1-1	CASTKDRGLTEAFF	TGTGCCAGCACCAAGGACAGGGGGCTAACTGAAGCTTTCTTT
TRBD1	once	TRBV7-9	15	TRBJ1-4	CASSTGDRGNEKLFF	TGTGCCAGCAGCACCGGGGACAGGGGAAATGAAAAACTGTTTTTT
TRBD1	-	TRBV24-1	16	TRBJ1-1	CANHPCPGTGHTEAFF	TGTGCCAACCATCCTTGCCCCGGGACAGGCCACACTGAAGCTTTCTTT
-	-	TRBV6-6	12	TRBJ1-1	CASRTANTEAFF	TGTGCCAGCAGAACAGCGAACACTGAAGCTTTCTTT
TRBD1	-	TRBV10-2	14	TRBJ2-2	CASLGQENTGELFF	TGCGCCAGCTTGGGACAGGAGAACACCGGGGAGCTGTTTTTT
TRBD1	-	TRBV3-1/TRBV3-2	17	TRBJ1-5	CASSHGTGFRSNQPQHF	TGTGCCAGCAGCCACGGGACAGGATTTAGAAGCAATCAGCCCCAGCATTTT
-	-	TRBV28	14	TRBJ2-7	CASIKQGRSYEQYF	TGTGCCAGCATTAAACAGGGAAGGTCCTACGAGCAGTACTTC
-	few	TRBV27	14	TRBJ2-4	CASSRRLAKNIQYF	TGTGCCAGCAGTCGGAGACTAGCCAAAAACATTCAGTACTTC
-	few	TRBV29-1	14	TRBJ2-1	CSVGHLGLGNEQFF	TGCAGCGTTGGGCACCTAGGACTGGGCAATGAGCAGTTCTTC
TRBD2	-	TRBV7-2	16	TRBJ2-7	CASSRPGASGDYEQYF	TGTGCCAGCAGCCGCCCCGGGGCTAGCGGGGACTACGAGCAGTACTTC
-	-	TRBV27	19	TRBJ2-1	CATSLEGYSGRGRGNEQFF	TGTGCCACGTCCCTCGAGGGGTATTCGGGCAGGGGTCGGGGAAATGAGCAGTTCTTC
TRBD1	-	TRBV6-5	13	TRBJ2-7	CASSRQGTVEQYF	TGTGCCAGCAGTAGACAGGGGACGGTTGAGCAGTACTTC
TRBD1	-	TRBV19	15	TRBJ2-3	CASSRDRGLTDTQYF	TGTGCCAGTAGTAGGGACAGGGGCTTAACAGATACGCAGTATTTT
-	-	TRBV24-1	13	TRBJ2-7	CATSDGHSYEQYF	TGTGCCACCAGTGATGGGCATTCCTACGAGCAGTACTTC
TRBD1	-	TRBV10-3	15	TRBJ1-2	CAITLLPGTGIDYTF	TGTGCCATCACCCTCCTGCCAGGGACAGGGATTGACTACACCTTC
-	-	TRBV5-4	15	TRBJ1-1	CASSLQGRVGTEAFF	TGTGCCAGCAGCTTGCAAGGCAGGGTAGGGACTGAAGCTTTCTTT
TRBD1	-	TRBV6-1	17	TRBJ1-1	CASSDGAGGLVNTEAFF	TGTGCCAGCAGTGATGGGGCAGGGGGCCTTGTTAACACTGAAGCTTTCTTT
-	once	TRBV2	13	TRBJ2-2	CASRGQDTGELFF	TGTGCCAGCAGGGGGCAAGACACCGGGGAGCTGTTTTTT
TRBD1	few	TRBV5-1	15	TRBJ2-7	CASSWGQRGLEEQYF	TGCGCCAGCAGCTGGGGACAGAGAGGCCTCGAAGAGCAGTACTTC
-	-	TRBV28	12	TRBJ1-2	CASGSRVEGYTF	TGTGCCAGCGGATCCAGGGTTGAAGGCTACACCTTC
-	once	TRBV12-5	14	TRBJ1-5	CASGLWGTNQPQHF	TGTGCTAGTGGTTTGTGGGGGACTAATCAGCCCCAGCATTTT
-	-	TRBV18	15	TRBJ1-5	CASSPSGDGRQPQHF	TGTGCCAGCTCACCATCGGGGGACGGCCGACAGCCCCAGCATTTT
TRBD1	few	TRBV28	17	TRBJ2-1	CASSLGAGTGAYNEQFF	TGTGCCAGCAGTTTGGGAGCAGGGACAGGGGCCTACAATGAGCAGTTCTTC
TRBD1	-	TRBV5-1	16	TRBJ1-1	CASSRGPGTGDTEAFF	TGCGCCAGCAGCCGGGGGCCCGGGACAGGGGATACTGAAGCTTTCTTT
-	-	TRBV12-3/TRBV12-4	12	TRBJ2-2	CASSLLSGELFF	TGTGCCAGCAGTCTCTTGAGCGGGGAGCTGTTTTTT
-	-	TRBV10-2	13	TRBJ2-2	CASQGGNTGELFF	TGCGCCAGCCAAGGGGGTAACACCGGGGAGCTGTTTTTT
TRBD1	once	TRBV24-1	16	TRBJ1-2	CATSDSIGTGNYGYTF	TGTGCCACCAGTGATTCAATAGGGACAGGGAACTATGGCTACACCTTC
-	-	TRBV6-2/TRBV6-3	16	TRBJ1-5	CASSYFGTISNQPQHF	TGTGCCAGCAGTTACTTTGGCACAATTAGCAATCAGCCCCAGCATTTT
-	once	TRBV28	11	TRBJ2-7	CASSTGWEQYF	TGTGCCAGCAGTACAGGGTGGGAGCAGTACTTC
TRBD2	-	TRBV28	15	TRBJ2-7	CASSSPGLAPYEQYF	TGTGCCAGCAGTTCTCCGGGACTAGCCCCCTACGAGCAGTACTTC
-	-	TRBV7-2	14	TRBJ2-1	CASSLVFAGNEQFF	TGTGCCAGCAGCTTAGTGTTTGCGGGGAATGAGCAGTTCTTC
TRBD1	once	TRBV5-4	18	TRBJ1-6	CASSSTGQGAPYNSPLHF	TGTGCCAGCAGTTCCACGGGACAGGGGGCCCCCTATAATTCACCCCTCCACTTT
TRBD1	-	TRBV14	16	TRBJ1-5	CASSQGTGGNNQPQHF	TGTGCCAGCAGCCAAGGAACAGGGGGGAACAATCAGCCCCAGCATTTT
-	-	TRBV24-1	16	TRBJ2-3	CATSDLQIRGPDTQYF	TGTGCCACCAGTGATTTGCAGATCCGGGGTCCAGATACGCAGTATTTT
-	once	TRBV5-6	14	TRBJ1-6	CASSSYDRNSPLHF	TGTGCCAGCAGCTCATACGATAGAAATTCACCCCTCCACTTT
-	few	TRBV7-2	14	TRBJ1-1	CASSLARSTTEAFF	TGTGCCAGCAGCTTAGCCCGGTCCACGACTGAAGCTTTCTTT
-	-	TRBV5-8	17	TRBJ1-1	CASSSQGLLIMNTEAFF	TGTGCCAGCAGCTCACAGGGCCTCCTCATCATGAACACTGAAGCTTTCTTT
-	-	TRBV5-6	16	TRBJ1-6	CASSFEGHFRDSPLHF	TGTGCCAGCAGCTTTGAGGGACATTTTAGGGATTCACCCCTCCACTTT
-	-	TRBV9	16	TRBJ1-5	CASSPSPGSPNQPQHF	TGTGCCAGCAGCCCTTCTCCGGGGTCCCCTAATCAGCCCCAGCATTTT
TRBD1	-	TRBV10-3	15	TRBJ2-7	CAITPRTGTLYEQYF	TGTGCCATCACTCCCCGGACAGGAACCCTCTACGAGCAGTACTTC
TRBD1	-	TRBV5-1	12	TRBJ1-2	CASSRQGTGYTF	TGCGCCAGCAGTCGACAGGGGACTGGCTACACCTTC
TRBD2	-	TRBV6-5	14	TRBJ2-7	CASRRGRGPYEQYF	TGTGCCAGCAGGCGGGGGAGGGGTCCCTACGAGCAGTACTTC
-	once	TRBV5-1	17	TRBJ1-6	CASSPHDRFGNNSPLHF	TGCGCCAGCAGCCCCCATGACAGGTTCGGGAATAATTCACCCCTCCACTTT
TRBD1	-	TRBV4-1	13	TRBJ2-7	CASSQGTGWEQYF	TGCGCCAGCAGCCAAGGGACAGGGTGGGAGCAGTACTTC
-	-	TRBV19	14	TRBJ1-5	CASKYRAGNQPQHF	TGTGCCAGTAAGTACAGGGCGGGCAATCAGCCCCAGCATTTT
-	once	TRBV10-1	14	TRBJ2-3	CASSESAGQVTQYF	TGCGCCAGCAGTGAGTCGGCGGGGCAGGTTACGCAGTATTTT
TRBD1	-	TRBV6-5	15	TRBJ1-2	CASTPAGTGIYGYTF	TGTGCCAGCACCCCGGCCGGGACAGGGATCTATGGCTACACCTTC
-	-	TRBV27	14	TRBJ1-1	CASSLRTWNTEAFF	TGTGCCAGCAGTTTAAGGACTTGGAACACTGAAGCTTTCTTT
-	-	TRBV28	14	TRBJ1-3	CASSLGPPGNTIYF	TGTGCCAGCAGTTTGGGCCCACCCGGAAACACCATATATTTT
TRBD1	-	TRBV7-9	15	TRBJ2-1	CASSSPGQGKNEQFF	TGTGCCAGCAGCTCTCCGGGACAGGGGAAGAATGAGCAGTTCTTC
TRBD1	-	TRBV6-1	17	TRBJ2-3	CASSGNWGRGSTDTQYF	TGTGCCAGCAGTGGAAATTGGGGCAGGGGGAGTACAGATACGCAGTATTTT
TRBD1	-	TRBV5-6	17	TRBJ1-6	CASSSRDRELINSPLHF	TGTGCCAGCAGTAGCCGGGACAGGGAACTCATAAATTCACCCCTCCACTTT
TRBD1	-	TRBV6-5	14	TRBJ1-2	CASSRTGQWPGYTF	TGTGCCAGCAGCAGGACGGGACAGTGGCCGGGCTACACCTTC
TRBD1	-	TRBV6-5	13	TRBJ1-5	CASSPEGAQPQHF	TGTGCCAGCAGTCCCGAGGGGGCTCAGCCCCAGCATTTT
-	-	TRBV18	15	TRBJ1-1	CASSPGTHQRTEAFF	TGTGCCAGCTCACCAGGAACGCATCAGAGGACTGAAGCTTTCTTT
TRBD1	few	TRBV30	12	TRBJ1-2	CAWRGGDYGYTF	TGTGCCTGGAGAGGGGGCGACTATGGCTACACCTTC
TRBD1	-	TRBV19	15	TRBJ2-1	CASSIRGGLNNEQFF	TGTGCCAGTAGTATACGAGGGGGCCTTAACAATGAGCAGTTCTTC